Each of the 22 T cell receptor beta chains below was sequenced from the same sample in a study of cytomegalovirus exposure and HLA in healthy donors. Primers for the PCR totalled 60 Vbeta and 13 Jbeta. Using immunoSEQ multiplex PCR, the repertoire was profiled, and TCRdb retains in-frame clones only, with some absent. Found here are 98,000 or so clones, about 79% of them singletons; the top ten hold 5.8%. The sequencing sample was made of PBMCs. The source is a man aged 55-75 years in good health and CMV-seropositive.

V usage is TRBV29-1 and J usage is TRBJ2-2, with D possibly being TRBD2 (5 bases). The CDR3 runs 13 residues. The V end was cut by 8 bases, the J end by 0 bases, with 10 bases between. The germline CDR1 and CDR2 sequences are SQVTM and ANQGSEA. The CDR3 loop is CSLRTANTGELFF. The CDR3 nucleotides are TGCAGCCTCCGGACTGCGAACACCGGGGAGCTGTTTTTT.

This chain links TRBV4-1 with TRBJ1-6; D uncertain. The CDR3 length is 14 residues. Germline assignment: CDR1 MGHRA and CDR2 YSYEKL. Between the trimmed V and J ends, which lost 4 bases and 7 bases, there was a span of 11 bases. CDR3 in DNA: TGCGCCAGCAGCCCGACGGGGTTGAATTCACCCCTCCACTTT. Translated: CASSPTGLNSPLHF.

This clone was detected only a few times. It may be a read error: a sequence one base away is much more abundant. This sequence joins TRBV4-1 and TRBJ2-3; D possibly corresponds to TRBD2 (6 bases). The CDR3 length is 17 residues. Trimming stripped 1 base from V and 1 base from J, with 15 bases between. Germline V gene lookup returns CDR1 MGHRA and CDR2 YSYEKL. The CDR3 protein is CASSQGRTTSGTDTQYF. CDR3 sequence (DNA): TGCGCCAGCAGCCAAGGTAGGACTACCTCAGGCACAGATACGCAGTATTTT.

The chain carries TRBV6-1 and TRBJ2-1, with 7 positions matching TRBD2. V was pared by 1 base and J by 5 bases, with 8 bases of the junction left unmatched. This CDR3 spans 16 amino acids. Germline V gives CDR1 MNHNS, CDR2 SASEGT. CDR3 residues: CASSEVSLALNNEQFF. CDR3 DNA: TGTGCCAGCAGTGAAGTGTCACTAGCGCTGAACAATGAGCAGTTCTTC.

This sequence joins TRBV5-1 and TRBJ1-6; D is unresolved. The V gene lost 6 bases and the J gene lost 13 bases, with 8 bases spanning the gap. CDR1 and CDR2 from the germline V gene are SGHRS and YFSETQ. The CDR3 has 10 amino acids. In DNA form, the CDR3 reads TGCGCCAGCATGGTCGCGCCCCTCCACTTT. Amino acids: CASMVAPLHF.

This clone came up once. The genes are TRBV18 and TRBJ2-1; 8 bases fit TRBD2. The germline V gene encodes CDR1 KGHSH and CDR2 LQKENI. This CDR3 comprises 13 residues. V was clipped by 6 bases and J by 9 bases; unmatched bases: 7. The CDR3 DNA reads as TGTGCCAGCTCCCCGGGACTAGAGAGTGAGCAGTTCTTC. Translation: CASSPGLESEQFF.

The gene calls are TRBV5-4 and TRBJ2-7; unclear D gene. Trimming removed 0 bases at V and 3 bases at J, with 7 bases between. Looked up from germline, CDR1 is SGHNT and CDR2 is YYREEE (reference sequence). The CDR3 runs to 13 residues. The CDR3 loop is CASSLEQNYEQYF. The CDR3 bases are TGTGCCAGCAGCTTGGAACAGAACTACGAGCAGTACTTC.

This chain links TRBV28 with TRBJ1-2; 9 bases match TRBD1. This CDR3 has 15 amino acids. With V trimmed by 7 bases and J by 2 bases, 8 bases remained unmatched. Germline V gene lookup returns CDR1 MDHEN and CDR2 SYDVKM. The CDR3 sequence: CASTSADRGNYGYTF. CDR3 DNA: TGTGCCAGCACTTCCGCAGACAGGGGGAACTATGGCTACACCTTC.

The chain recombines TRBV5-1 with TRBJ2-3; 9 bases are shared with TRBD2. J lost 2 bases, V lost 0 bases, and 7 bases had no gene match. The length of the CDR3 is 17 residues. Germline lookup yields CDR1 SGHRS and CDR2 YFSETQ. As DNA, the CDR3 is TGCGCCAGCAGCTTGGAGGCTAGCGGGACACCCACAGATACGCAGTATTTT. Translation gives CASSLEASGTPTDTQYF.

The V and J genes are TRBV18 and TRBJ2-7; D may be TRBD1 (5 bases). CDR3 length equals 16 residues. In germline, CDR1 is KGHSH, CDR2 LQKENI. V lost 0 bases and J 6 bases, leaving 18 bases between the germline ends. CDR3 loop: CASSPPGFRVTAEQYF. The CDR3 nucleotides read TGTGCCAGCTCACCACCCGGGTTCAGGGTCACCGCCGAGCAGTACTTC.

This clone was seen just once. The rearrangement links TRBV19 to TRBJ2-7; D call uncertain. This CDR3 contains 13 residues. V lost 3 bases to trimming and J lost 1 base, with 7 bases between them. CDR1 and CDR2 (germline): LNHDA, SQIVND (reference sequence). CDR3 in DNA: TGTGCCAGTAGTATCGAGGCTTCCTACGAGCAGTACTTC. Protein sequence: CASSIEASYEQYF. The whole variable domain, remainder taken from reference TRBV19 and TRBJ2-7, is DGGITQSPKYLFRKEGQNVTLSCEQNLNHDAMYWYRQDPGQGLRLIYYSQIVNDFQKGDIAEGYSVSREKKESFPLTVTSAQKNPTAFYLCASSIEASYEQYFGPGTRLTVT.

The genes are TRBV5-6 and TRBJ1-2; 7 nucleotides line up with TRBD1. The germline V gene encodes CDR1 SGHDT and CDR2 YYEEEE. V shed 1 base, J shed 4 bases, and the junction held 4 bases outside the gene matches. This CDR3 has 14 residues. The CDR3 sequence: CASSLQGVSYGYTF. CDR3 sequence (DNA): TGTGCCAGCAGCTTGCAGGGGGTGAGCTATGGCTACACCTTC.

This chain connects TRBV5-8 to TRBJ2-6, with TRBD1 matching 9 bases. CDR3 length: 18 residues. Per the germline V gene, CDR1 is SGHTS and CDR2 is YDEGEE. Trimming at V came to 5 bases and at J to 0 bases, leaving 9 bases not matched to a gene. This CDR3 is CASSKAGTGFSGANVLTF. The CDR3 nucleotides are TGTGCCAGCAGTAAAGCCGGGACAGGGTTCTCTGGGGCCAACGTCCTGACTTTC.

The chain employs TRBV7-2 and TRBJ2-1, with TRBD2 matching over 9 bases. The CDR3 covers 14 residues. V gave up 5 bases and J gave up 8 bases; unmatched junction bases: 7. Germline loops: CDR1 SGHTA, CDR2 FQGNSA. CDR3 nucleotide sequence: TGTGCCAGCAGCCCGCGCGGGGGGGCCGATGAGCAGTTCTTC. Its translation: CASSPRGGADEQFF.

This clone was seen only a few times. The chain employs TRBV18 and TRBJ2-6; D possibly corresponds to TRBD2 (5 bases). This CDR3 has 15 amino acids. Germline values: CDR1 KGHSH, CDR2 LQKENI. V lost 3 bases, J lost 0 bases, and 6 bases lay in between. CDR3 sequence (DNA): TGTGCCAGCTCACCGGGGAGCTCTGGGGCCAACGTCCTGACTTTC. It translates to CASSPGSSGANVLTF.

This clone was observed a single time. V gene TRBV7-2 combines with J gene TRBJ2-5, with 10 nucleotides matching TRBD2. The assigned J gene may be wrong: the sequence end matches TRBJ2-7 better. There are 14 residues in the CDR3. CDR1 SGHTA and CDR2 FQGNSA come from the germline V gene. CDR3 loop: CASSLMGLAYEQYF. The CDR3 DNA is TGTGCCAGCAGCTTAATGGGACTAGCGTACGAGCAGTACTTC.

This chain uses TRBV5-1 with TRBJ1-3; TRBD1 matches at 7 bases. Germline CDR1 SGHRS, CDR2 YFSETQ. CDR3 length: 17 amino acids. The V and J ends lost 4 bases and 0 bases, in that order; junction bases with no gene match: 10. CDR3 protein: CASSPGQTGVSGNTIYF. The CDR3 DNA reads TGCGCCAGCAGCCCGGGACAGACAGGCGTCTCTGGAAACACCATATATTTT. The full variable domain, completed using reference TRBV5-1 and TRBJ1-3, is KAGVTQTPRYLIKTRGQQVTLSCSPISGHRSVSWYQQTPGQGLQFLFEYFSETQRNKGNFPGRFSGRQFSNSRSEMNVSTLELGDSALYLCASSPGQTGVSGNTIYFGEGSWLTVV.

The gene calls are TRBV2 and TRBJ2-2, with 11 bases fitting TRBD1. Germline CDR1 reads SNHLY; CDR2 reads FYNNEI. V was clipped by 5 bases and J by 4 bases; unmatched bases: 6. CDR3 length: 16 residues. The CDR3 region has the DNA TGTGCCAGCAGTCCGTCAGGGACAGGGGGCACCGGGGAGCTGTTTTTT. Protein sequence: CASSPSGTGGTGELFF.

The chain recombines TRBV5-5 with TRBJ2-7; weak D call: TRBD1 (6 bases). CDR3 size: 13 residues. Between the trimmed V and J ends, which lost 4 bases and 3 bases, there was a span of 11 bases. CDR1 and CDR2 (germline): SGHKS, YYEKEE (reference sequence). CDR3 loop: CASSPGHLYEQYF. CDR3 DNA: TGTGCCAGCAGCCCGGGACATCTCTACGAGCAGTACTTC.

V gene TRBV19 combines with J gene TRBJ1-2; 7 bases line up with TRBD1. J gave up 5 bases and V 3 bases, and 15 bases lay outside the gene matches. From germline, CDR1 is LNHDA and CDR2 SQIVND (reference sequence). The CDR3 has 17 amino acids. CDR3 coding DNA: TGTGCCAGTAGTATCTCCCGGGGAGGACAGGCTTGGTATGGCTACACCTTC. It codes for CASSISRGGQAWYGYTF.

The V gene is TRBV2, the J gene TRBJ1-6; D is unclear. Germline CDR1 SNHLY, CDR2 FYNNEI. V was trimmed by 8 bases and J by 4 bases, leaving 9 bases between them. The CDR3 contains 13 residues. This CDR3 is CASGPEYNSPLHF. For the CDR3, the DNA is TGTGCCAGCGGTCCGGAGTATAATTCACCCCTCCACTTT.

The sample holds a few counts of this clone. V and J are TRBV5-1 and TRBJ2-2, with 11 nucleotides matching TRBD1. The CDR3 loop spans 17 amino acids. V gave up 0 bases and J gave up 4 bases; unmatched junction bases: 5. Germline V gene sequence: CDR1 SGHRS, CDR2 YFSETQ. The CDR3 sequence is CASSLGTGGAGTGELFF. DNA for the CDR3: TGCGCCAGCAGCTTGGGGACAGGGGGCGCCGGCACCGGGGAGCTGTTTTTT.